This T cell receptor (beta chain) was identified during a study of shared clonotypes between healthy human individuals. The run depth of the assay was deep. Libraries were prepared by immunoSEQ multiplex PCR; TCRdb keeps only in-frame clonotypes and omits some of them. The sample carries roughly 2 million clones, approximately 96% recorded once. The CDR3 is 22 amino acids. Germline lookup yields CDR1 SGHRS and CDR2 YFSETQ. The junction had 18 bases not matched to a gene; V was cut back by 3 bases and J by 3 bases. This chain uses TRBV5-1 with TRBJ2-1, with 16 bases identical to TRBD2. Material: naive CD4+ T cells sorted from blood. The subset here: CD45RA+ positively selected. The clonotype was recovered from a young man in good health. CDR3 sequence reads: CASSWGPSGTSGRAAVYNEQFF. DNA of the CDR3: TGCGCCAGCAGCTGGGGGCCCTCCGGGACTAGCGGGAGGGCCGCGGTCTACAATGAGCAGTTCTTC.